This T cell receptor (beta chain) was obtained from a study of memory CD4+ T cells and cytomegalovirus serostatus. The germline V gene has CDR1 SGHTA and CDR2 FQGNSA. V lost 5 bases and J 5 bases, leaving 13 bases between the germline ends. The CDR3 consists of 14 residues. Single viable CD3+CD4+CD8-CD45RO+ cells were sorted as the memory CD4+ T cells. The repertoire was sequenced with immunoSEQ multiplex PCR; TCRdb's copy has only in-frame clones and lacks some. Of about 75,000 clones in the sample, around 82% were seen once. The V gene is TRBV7-2, the J gene TRBJ2-1; D possibly corresponds to TRBD1 (5 bases). The clonotype comes from an adult in good health and CMV-seropositive. Input material: memory CD4+ T cells from blood. In nucleotides, the CDR3 is TGTGCCAGCAGCCCCCGAGGCAGGGACAATGAGCAGTTCTTC. Translation gives CASSPRGRDNEQFF.